The 21 T cell receptor beta chains listed next were all sequenced from one sample in a study of cytomegalovirus exposure and HLA in healthy donors. Primers for the PCR totalled 60 Vbeta and 13 Jbeta. Produced via immunoSEQ multiplex PCR; TCRdb's table is partial and in-frame only. The table has more than 85,000 clones, roughly three quarters seen once. What was sequenced was PBMCs. Source of these receptors: a man aged 35 to 55 in good health and CMV-seronegative.

The chain combines TRBV19 with TRBJ1-5; weak D call: TRBD1 (6 bases). The CDR3 contains 14 residues. The ends were cut back, 6 bases at V and 7 bases at J, with 16 bases in the middle. CDR1 and CDR2 (germline): LNHDA, SQIVND (reference sequence). CDR3 in DNA: TGTGCCAGTAGCCTTGACAGGCCGCACCAGCCCCAGCATTTT. This sequence encodes CASSLDRPHQPQHF.

The V and J genes are TRBV6-1 and TRBJ1-2, with a weak D call TRBD1 (6 bases). Germline-derived CDR1 and CDR2 are MNHNS and SASEGT. V was pared by 6 bases and J by 7 bases, with 18 bases between. The CDR3 is 14 residues long. The CDR3 loop reads CASSPDPQGFGYTF. The CDR3 nucleotides read TGTGCCAGCAGCCCAGACCCACAGGGATTTGGCTACACCTTC.

The gene calls are TRBV7-9 and TRBJ1-2; a possible D gene is TRBD1 (5 bases). V lost 7 bases and J lost 1, with 10 bases in between. The V gene's germline CDR1 is SEHNR and CDR2 FQNEAQ (reference sequence). The CDR3 contains 13 residues. The chain's CDR3 is CASTKTVNYGYTF. The CDR3 bases are TGTGCCAGCACCAAGACAGTTAACTATGGCTACACCTTC.

The chain has TRBV12-5 and TRBJ2-5; 8 nucleotides match TRBD1. Germline trimming cut 0 bases from V and 1 base from J; bases unmatched to any gene: 1. The CDR3 runs to 15 residues. Germline loops: CDR1 LGHNT, CDR2 FRNRAP. As DNA, the CDR3 is TGTGCTAGTGGTTTGGTAGACAGGGGCCAAGAGACCCAGTACTTC. Translated, it gives CASGLVDRGQETQYF. The complete variable domain, with remaining parts taken from reference TRBV12-5 and TRBJ2-5, reads DARVTQTPRHKVTEMGQEVTMRCQPILGHNTVFWYRQTMMQGLELLAYFRNRAPLDDSGMPKDRFSAEMPDATLATLKIQPSEPRDSAVYFCASGLVDRGQETQYFGPGTRLLVL.

This clone was counted a few times. V gene TRBV18 combines with J gene TRBJ1-1; 9 bases map to TRBD1. This CDR3 contains 18 residues. After removal of 3 bases from V and 0 bases from J, the junction contained 11 bases not matched to a gene. Per germline, CDR1 KGHSH and CDR2 LQKENI. CDR3 in amino acids: CASSPKRQGGLMNTEAFF. CDR3 DNA: TGTGCCAGCTCACCGAAACGACAGGGGGGTCTTATGAACACTGAAGCTTTCTTT.

This clone occurred once. CDR3 DNA: TGTGCCAGCAGCCAAGACCCCATTAGCGGCTACAATGAGCAGTTCTTC. This codes for CASSQDPISGYNEQFF. The chain combines TRBV4-2 with TRBJ2-1; weak D call: TRBD2 (6 bases). The CDR3 runs 16 residues. The V end lost 0 bases, the J end lost 3 bases, and 12 bases lay between the germline ends. Per germline, CDR1 LGHNA and CDR2 YNFKEQ.

The rearrangement joins TRBV10-3 to TRBJ1-1; D remains unclear. The length of the CDR3 is 12 residues. Per germline, CDR1 ENHRY and CDR2 SYGVKD. Trimming cost V 2 bases and J 3 bases, with 4 bases left between them. The CDR3 protein is CAISELYTEAFF. The CDR3 DNA is TGTGCCATCAGTGAGCTGTACACTGAAGCTTTCTTT.

CDR3 sequence (DNA): TGTGCCAGTAGTAGGGGACGGGGGGAGGGGTCCCAGCATTTT. It translates to CASSRGRGEGSQHF. The J gene is TRBJ1-5, the V gene TRBV19; D possibly corresponds to TRBD1 (5 bases). Germline CDR1 LNHDA, CDR2 SQIVND (reference sequence). The CDR3 has 14 amino acids. Between the trimmed V and J ends, which lost 4 bases and 11 bases, there was a span of 18 bases.

The chain is built from TRBV7-2 and TRBJ2-5; the D is unclear. The CDR3 is 11 amino acids. With 8 bases removed from V and 2 bases from J, the gap between germline ends came to 6 bases. Germline V CDR1 and CDR2: SGHTA, FQGNSA. CDR3 nucleotide sequence: TGTGCCAGCCTAGAACAAGAGACCCAGTACTTC. The encoded protein is CASLEQETQYF.

The chain employs TRBV6-5 and TRBJ1-5, with 7 bases fitting TRBD1. The CDR3 is 13 amino acids. Trimming removed 2 bases from V and 9 bases from J; junction bases left unmatched: 4. CDR1 MNHEY and CDR2 SVGAGI come from the germline V gene. This CDR3 reads CASSYEQGRPQHF. The CDR3, as DNA: TGTGCCAGCAGTTACGAACAGGGGAGGCCCCAGCATTTT.

The chain employs TRBV5-1 and TRBJ2-1; 8 nucleotides align to TRBD2. Unmatched junction bases numbered 7, after V lost 4 bases and J lost 4 bases. Germline V gives CDR1 SGHRS, CDR2 YFSETQ. This CDR3 spans 15 amino acids. CDR3 coding DNA: TGCGCCAGCAGCCCGGGGGGGGGCCTTTACAATGAGCAGTTCTTC. It translates to CASSPGGGLYNEQFF.

The chain combines TRBV6-5 with TRBJ1-2; TRBD1 matches at 9 bases. V shed 6 bases, J shed 6 bases, and the junction held 5 bases outside the gene matches. From germline, CDR1 is MNHEY and CDR2 SVGAGI. This CDR3 has 13 residues. The CDR3 protein is CASRIQGADGYTF. DNA of the CDR3: TGTGCCAGCAGGATACAGGGGGCGGATGGCTACACCTTC.

The chain recombines TRBV18 with TRBJ1-2, with D tentatively TRBD1 (5 bases). There are 14 residues in the CDR3. The V and J ends lost 2 bases and 4 bases respectively, with 11 bases between them. The germline V gene has CDR1 KGHSH and CDR2 LQKENI. CDR3 bases: TGTGCCAGCTCACCAGACAGTGACCGCTATGGCTACACCTTC. Residues: CASSPDSDRYGYTF.

The rearrangement links TRBV29-1 to TRBJ2-2; 10 bases map to TRBD1. There are 13 residues in the CDR3. Trimming took 7 bases from V and 7 from J; bases not matched to a gene: 6. Per the germline V gene, CDR1 is SQVTM and CDR2 is ANQGSEA. The CDR3 sequence is CSAEDRGNGELFF. CDR3 coding DNA: TGCAGCGCCGAGGACAGGGGGAACGGGGAGCTGTTTTTT.

This clone has only a few counts. The chain is built from TRBV27 and TRBJ2-7, with 9 bases that match TRBD2. The CDR3 has 16 amino acids. Germline values: CDR1 MNHEY, CDR2 SMNVEV (reference sequence). The junction had 9 bases not matched to a gene; V was cut back by 5 bases and J by 1 base. As DNA, the CDR3 is TGTGCCAGCAGTCTCCTCCAGGGACTAGCTTCCTACGAGCAGTACTTC. This sequence encodes CASSLLQGLASYEQYF.

The chain combines TRBV14 with TRBJ2-3, with D perhaps TRBD1 (5 bases). From germline, CDR1 is SGHDN and CDR2 FVKESK. The CDR3 is 14 residues long. Trimming shortened V by 1 base and J by 6 bases, and 11 bases separated the two germline ends. CDR3 sequence (DNA): TGTGCCAGCAGCCAAGGACAGCGCCTCGATACGCAGTATTTT. Protein product: CASSQGQRLDTQYF.

J is TRBJ1-1 and V is TRBV29-1; D unresolved. The ends were cut back, 1 base at V and 5 bases at J, with 8 bases in the middle. Germline CDR1 is SQVTM and CDR2 is ANQGSEA. CDR3 length: 12 residues. CDR3 DNA sequence: TGCAGCGTTGAAGGCATGAGGACTGAAGCTTTCTTT. Protein sequence: CSVEGMRTEAFF.

This chain joins TRBV5-1 and TRBJ2-3; weak D call: TRBD2 (5 bases). Looked up from germline, CDR1 is SGHRS and CDR2 is YFSETQ. This CDR3 is 16 amino acids long. V was trimmed by 3 bases and J by 4 bases, leaving 18 bases between them. The CDR3 reads CASSSEVATAPDTQYF. The CDR3 coding sequence is TGCGCCAGCAGCTCTGAGGTAGCGACCGCACCAGATACGCAGTATTTT.

The chain has TRBV30 and TRBJ2-1, with a weak D call TRBD2 (5 bases). CDR1 and CDR2 from the germline V gene are GTSNPN and SVGIG (reference sequence). The CDR3 length is 13 residues. V lost 4 bases to trimming and J lost 9 bases, with 16 bases between them. The CDR3 here is CAWMASFGGEQFF. For the CDR3, the DNA is TGTGCCTGGATGGCTAGTTTCGGAGGTGAGCAGTTCTTC.

V gene TRBV29-1 combines with J gene TRBJ2-1, with 10 bases matching TRBD2. Trimming took 7 bases from V and 6 from J; bases not matched to a gene: 9. The CDR3 is 14 residues long. The germline gives CDR1 SQVTM, CDR2 ANQGSEA. Here the CDR3 DNA reads TGCAGCGCCACTAGCGGGGTTTCCCTCAATGAGCAGTTCTTC. Amino acids: CSATSGVSLNEQFF.

This chain links TRBV6-1 with TRBJ2-7, with a weak D call TRBD2 (6 bases). The CDR3 covers 15 residues. Looked up from germline, CDR1 is MNHNS and CDR2 is SASEGT. Trimming removed 7 bases from V and 5 bases from J, with 21 bases in between. The CDR3 protein is CASTGGAEGFHEQYF. The CDR3 DNA reads TGTGCCAGCACTGGCGGGGCAGAAGGGTTCCACGAGCAGTACTTC.